This T cell receptor (beta chain) was observed in a study of identical twins (dated by TCRdb to about 2016). In the study overall: The study deep-sequenced TCR alpha and beta repertoires from monozygotic twins, unrelated adults of various ages and cord blood to test whether fetal clonotypes persist. To rule out contamination, replicate twin experiments were performed at different times with different library preparation protocols. Study-level results and caveats: Invariant T cells such as MAIT and iNKT could partly confound zero-insertion analyses, though diverse VJ usage argued against this for most clonotypes. A weaker excess of twin sharing was found in beta out-of-frame sequences because the signal-to-noise ratio was lowered by fewer shared sequences. Compared with coincidental sharing between unrelated individuals, an excess of low generation-probability sequences was observed among out-of-frame TCR alpha sequences shared between twins. Fewer insertions were carried by abundant cord blood beta clonotypes; a weaker similar trend was observed in young adult naive repertoires, while no such trend was observed in memory repertoires. In monozygotic twins, recombination models systematically underestimated out-of-frame TCR alpha sharing, but the models matched the sharing seen between unrelated individuals. Because the same donors could not be followed over many years, the conclusions depended on cross-sectional statistical analysis.

All donors were healthy Caucasians. Three pairs of female monozygotic twins, all aged roughly 18 to 30 years, made up the twin cohort. RNA for TCR libraries was isolated from peripheral blood mononuclear cells. Based on the germline V gene, the CDR1 and CDR2 sequences are SGHVS and FNYEAQ. A distance of 12 bases separates the germline ends of V and J, which lose 1 base and 2 bases respectively. From its cysteine to its phenylalanine, the CDR3 spans 15 amino acids. Of all the DNA, just the CDR3 is kept, 45 bases in frame from base 1. The library was built by means of 5' RACE. Reads for this sample came from an Illumina HiSeq 2000. A universal primer binding site was added through template switching, and the final cDNA carried a unique molecular identifier so that TCR cDNA molecules could be counted accurately. Specific primers in the conserved constant-segment region were used to synthesize first-strand cDNA for TCR alpha and beta chains. To control for contamination, every cDNA library carried two barcodes: a SMART-Mk sample barcode plus Illumina barcodes. TruSeq adapter sequences, together with Illumina sample barcodes, were added in two successive PCR steps. The Illumina HiSeq platform was used with custom primers to sequence TCR alpha and beta cDNA libraries. As for the original processing: MiGEC processed the raw reads to extract unique molecular identifiers, while MiXCR was used to determine the CDR3 positions. Recombination models were inferred per individual with the repgenHMM and IGoR tools using an EM algorithm. The tcR package in R was used for shared clonotype analysis, with sharing normalized by the product of cloneset sizes. To study raw recombination without the effects of thymic and clonal selection, out-of-frame nonproductive sequences were analyzed. The raw public reads went through TCRdb reprocessing: fastp at Q25, MiXCR clone calling, in-frame beta chains kept. Each CDR3 protein gets just one entry, which takes the most common genes and DNA from the rows behind it. It is TCRdb's table, rather than the study itself, that gives the V and J calls and clone size. For this sample the table gives some 760,000 distinct CDR3 sequences, of which 18% were detected only once. The top ten clonotypes cover under 15% of the sample.

Points on this clonotype: There is no known antigen for this receptor. Per-nucleotide qualities are absent, and no much larger clonotype sits a single base away.

Another study also made use of these data, one on T cells expressing NK-cell markers. From the second report: Three sorted T-cell subsets (CD3+CD56+NKG2C+, CD3+CD56+NKG2C- and CD3+CD56-NKG2C+) from about 8 donors had their TCR beta-chain repertoires profiled. Of the eight sequenced donors, seven were found to be HCMV-seropositive and one was found to be HCMV-seronegative. In several experiments an anti-gammadeltaTCR antibody was added to restrict sorting to alphabetaTCR-expressing T cells. For 5 or 6 donors, the dominant CD3+CD56+NKG2C+ clonotypes were among the top 10 CD8+ clonotypes and accounted for about 1.0-8% of CD8+ T cells. Those dominant clonotypes were again the most abundant among CD3+CD56-NKG2C+ cells in a handful of donors, at about 28.3-65%. It remained unclear whether the expanded NKG2C-expressing T cell clones were specific for HCMV antigens. The eight sequenced donors were randomly selected healthy volunteers, three men and five women. HCMV serostatus was determined by detecting HCMV-specific IgG in serum with a commercial ELISA kit. Bulk peripheral blood T-cell repertoires were additionally sequenced from unsorted PBMC for 5 or 6 donors. MIGEC was used to demultiplex reads and group the reads by UMI, and MiTCR was used to assemble and quantify clonotypes. To remove erroneous sequences, TCR cDNA sequences were retained only when supported by two or more reads. Downstream repertoire analysis used the tcR package, and clonotypes were matched across fractions by CDR3 nucleotide sequence plus V segment. Antigen specificity was annotated against VDJdb with VDJmatch, allowing one amino acid substitution in CDR3.

Specimen: PBMCs. The source is a woman aged 18-30 years in good health. The rearranged segments are TRBV7-6 and TRBJ2-7; the D gene cannot be named for sure. This receptor carries the CDR3 CASSLGAQQPYEQYF. The DNA reads as follows: TGTGCCAGCAGCTTAGGGGCTCAACAACCCTACGAGCAGTACTTC.